The rows below give T cell receptor beta chains drawn from one sample of a study of neurological immune-mediated disorders. MiXCR, applied by TCRdb to the 5' RACE reads, yields one record per CDR3 protein. There are approximately 47,000 distinct CDR3 sequences in the sample; roughly an eighth occur only once, and 9% lies in the top ten. Source material: PBMCs. The origin of the receptors is a male donor with HTLV-1-associated myelopathy (HAM/TSP). Both conserved end residues are part of each CDR3. The D gene is left open where the match is weak. Clone size appears in some rows only: once, few, many, or a class for an expanded clone.

v_gene: TRBV28
d_gene: .
j_gene: TRBJ1-5
abundance: many
CDR3aa: CASSTRRQLNQPQHF
CDR3nt: TGTGCCAGCAGTACCCGGCGACAGCTCAATCAGCCCCAGCATTTT

v_gene: TRBV12-3/TRBV12-4
d_gene: .
j_gene: TRBJ1-1
abundance: many
CDR3aa: CASRIRGLGTTEAFF
CDR3nt: TGTGCCAGCAGAATTCGGGGCCTGGGGACCACTGAAGCTTTCTTT

v_gene: TRBV7-9
d_gene: .
j_gene: TRBJ2-1
abundance: many
CDR3aa: CASSFPSNRALGQFF
CDR3nt: TGTGCCAGCAGCTTCCCCTCAAACAGGGCTTTGGGGCAGTTCTTC

v_gene: TRBV13
d_gene: TRBD1
j_gene: TRBJ1-4
abundance: .
CDR3aa: CASSWRTGGIEKLFF
CDR3nt: TGTGCCAGCAGCTGGAGGACAGGGGGAATTGAAAAACTGTTTTTT

v_gene: TRBV2
d_gene: TRBD2
j_gene: TRBJ2-5
abundance: .
CDR3aa: CASSEIGLAGWETQYF
CDR3nt: TGTGCCAGCAGTGAAATAGGACTAGCGGGGTGGGAGACCCAGTACTTC

v_gene: TRBV5-6
d_gene: .
j_gene: TRBJ1-5
abundance: few
CDR3aa: CASSFYICSASTGLSQPQHF
CDR3nt: .

v_gene: TRBV9
d_gene: .
j_gene: TRBJ2-5
abundance: .
CDR3aa: CASSVGTGQETQYF
CDR3nt: TGTGCCAGCAGCGTAGGGACGGGTCAAGAGACCCAGTACTTC

v_gene: TRBV5-1
d_gene: .
j_gene: TRBJ2-5
abundance: many
CDR3aa: CASSLRQREETQYF
CDR3nt: TGCGCCAGCAGCTTGAGACAACGGGAGGAGACCCAGTACTTC

v_gene: TRBV12-3/TRBV12-4
d_gene: TRBD1
j_gene: TRBJ1-1
abundance: many
CDR3aa: CASSNIAGQGDTEAFF
CDR3nt: TGTGCCAGCAGCAACATCGCGGGACAGGGGGACACTGAAGCTTTCTTT

v_gene: TRBV5-4
d_gene: TRBD1
j_gene: TRBJ2-7
abundance: .
CDR3aa: CASSSMGQGTYEQYF
CDR3nt: TGTGCCAGCAGCTCGATGGGACAGGGAACGTACGAGCAGTACTTC

v_gene: TRBV5-1
d_gene: TRBD1
j_gene: TRBJ1-1
abundance: many
CDR3aa: CASSLDGQGNTEAFF
CDR3nt: TGCGCCAGCAGCCTGGATGGACAGGGAAACACTGAAGCTTTCTTT

v_gene: TRBV27
d_gene: .
j_gene: TRBJ1-4
abundance: many
CDR3aa: CASSLSYLGKLFF
CDR3nt: TGTGCCAGCAGTTTATCTTATCTGGGAAAACTGTTTTTT

v_gene: TRBV7-2
d_gene: .
j_gene: TRBJ1-4
abundance: .
CDR3aa: CASTFRGAGSNEKLFF
CDR3nt: TGTGCCAGCACCTTTCGTGGGGCGGGGAGTAATGAAAAACTGTTTTTT

v_gene: TRBV6-5
d_gene: TRBD1
j_gene: TRBJ2-7
abundance: many
CDR3aa: CASSDRGSAYEQYF
CDR3nt: TGTGCCAGCAGTGACAGGGGGAGCGCCTACGAGCAGTACTTC

v_gene: TRBV29-1
d_gene: TRBD2
j_gene: TRBJ2-5
abundance: many
CDR3aa: CSTGLALETQYF
CDR3nt: TGCAGCACCGGACTAGCGCTGGAGACCCAGTACTTC

v_gene: TRBV29-1
d_gene: .
j_gene: TRBJ2-7
abundance: once
CDR3aa: CSVAAGKGYEQNF
CDR3nt: TGCAGCGTTGCCGCGGGAAAGGGTTACGAGCAGAACTTC

v_gene: TRBV5-6
d_gene: .
j_gene: TRBJ1-2
abundance: many
CDR3aa: CASSLPSRGYTF
CDR3nt: TGTGCCAGCAGCTTGCCTTCGCGTGGCTACACCTTC